The 5 T cell receptor beta chains below all came from one sample that was sequenced in a study of cytotoxic CD8 clonotypes in ibrutinib-treated CLL (dated by TCRdb to the early 2020s). The receptor library was made with the immunoSEQ multiplex PCR assay. The table was pulled from immuneACCESS by TCRdb, which kept in-frame rearrangements only. Such tables lose some clones; where checked, under half of the loss comes from unresolved V genes, and the rest has no known cause. Counted in this sample were 250,000 to 350,000 clones; around 76% of them appeared once. About 5.3% of the sample goes to the ten largest clones. The sample's time point, from its label and the paper: progressive disease on ibrutinib. Source: PBMCs, taken at disease progression, from a patient treated with ibrutinib. The receptor source for this set is a human donor with chronic lymphocytic leukemia.

The V gene is TRBV14, the J gene TRBJ2-7; D might be TRBD2 (6 bases). In germline, CDR1 is SGHDN, CDR2 FVKESK. V gave up 8 bases and J gave up 1 base, with 6 bases separating them. CDR3 size: 11 residues. CDR3 amino acids: CASGRSYEQYF. DNA for the CDR3: TGTGCCAGCGGGAGGTCCTACGAGCAGTACTTC.

This clone was seen a single time. The rearrangement links TRBV2 to TRBJ2-7; 11 nucleotides line up with TRBD2. With V trimmed by 1 base and J by 5 bases, 16 bases remained unmatched. CDR1 is SNHLY and CDR2 is FYNNEI in the germline V gene. This CDR3 has 19 residues. The CDR3 sequence is CASSEETSGAHPAPHEQYF. The CDR3 coding sequence is TGTGCCAGCAGTGAAGAGACTAGCGGGGCCCACCCGGCCCCCCACGAGCAGTACTTC. Filled out from reference TRBV2 and TRBJ2-7, the complete variable domain reads EPEVTQTPSHQVTQMGQEVILRCVPISNHLYFYWYRQILGQKVEFLVSFYNNEISEKSEIFDDQFSVERPDGSNFTLKIRSTKLEDSAMYFCASSEETSGAHPAPHEQYFGPGTRLTVT.

This clone appeared a few times. The chain joins TRBV9 to TRBJ2-3; the D gene is possibly TRBD2 (5 bases). Germline-derived CDR1 and CDR2 are SGDLS and YYNGEE. Deletions cut 2 bases from V and 0 bases from J, with 10 bases between. The CDR3 spans 15 residues. CDR3 in amino acids: CASSVSLASTDTQYF. DNA for the CDR3: TGTGCCAGCAGCGTTAGCCTAGCTAGCACAGATACGCAGTATTTT.

The V call is TRBV9, the J call TRBJ1-5; perhaps TRBD1 as D (6 bases). CDR1 is SGDLS and CDR2 is YYNGEE in the germline V gene. V was shortened by 4 bases and J by 6 bases, with 17 bases between the two germline ends. This CDR3 comprises 15 residues. This CDR3 reads CASSLGGQLVQPQHF. CDR3 DNA: TGTGCCAGCAGCCTTGGGGGGCAATTGGTTCAGCCCCAGCATTTT.

The sample holds one count of this clone. This chain uses TRBV12-5 with TRBJ2-1; 7 nucleotides align to TRBD2. CDR1 LGHNT and CDR2 FRNRAP come from the germline V gene. This CDR3 has 15 amino acids. V lost 3 bases to trimming and J lost 8 bases; unmatched junction nucleotides: 10. CDR3: CASGFRSGVGDEQFF. CDR3 bases: TGTGCTAGTGGTTTCAGGAGCGGGGTGGGGGATGAGCAGTTCTTC.